Listed here is a single T cell receptor (beta chain). CDR3 size: 14 residues. Germline CDR1 and CDR2: WSHSY and SAAADI. UMI-tagged TRB cDNA libraries were built via 5' RACE. TCRdb re-analyzed the 5' RACE reads; it lists each CDR3 protein once, without DNA. The sample includes over 70,000 distinct CDR3 sequences. The data derive from a study of CXCR3-negative and CXCR3-positive naive CD8 T cells. The sequence came from a human donor in good health. Some clones in this sample may be carry-over from other donors' samples. Sequencing was done on a sample of naive CXCR3- CD8+ T cells from blood. Subset of the sample: CD45RO-CCR7+CD27+CD95- naive CD8+ T cells lacking CXCR3 (TNR3-). The chain has TRBV10-2 and TRBJ2-7. CDR3 loop: CASSESLSSYEQYF.